These T cell receptor beta chains were read from a single sample in a study of OX40 agonist ivuxolimab in advanced cancers. Repertoires were generated with immunoSEQ multiplex PCR, while TCRdb's copy carries only in-frame clones and drops some. The table shows roughly 3,500 clones, with over 80% occurring only once. The input for sequencing was CD4+ or CD8+ T cells sorted from blood, taken in a trial of the OX40 agonist ivuxolimab. The receptors derive from an adult with an advanced solid tumor such as melanoma, head and neck, liver or kidney cancer. The CDR3 runs from the conserved cysteine through the conserved F or W. A D gene is named only where the DNA matches it firmly. Size is stated for part of the rows, as once, few or many counts, or as a class when the clone is expanded.

>once|16|TRBJ2-3|TRBV15|TRBD2
CATSRATSGYTDTQYF
TGTGCCACCAGCAGAGCGACTAGCGGGTACACAGATACGCAGTATTTT
>NA|13|TRBJ2-2|TRBV28|NA
CASSLVNTGELFF
TGTGCCAGCAGTTTGGTGAACACCGGGGAGCTGTTTTTT
>NA|14|TRBJ1-2|TRBV28|NA
CASRGREWGSGYTF
TGTGCCAGCAGGGGGCGCGAATGGGGAAGTGGCTACACCTTC
>NA|19|TRBJ2-2|TRBV9|NA
CASSVPTHDGQFSTGELFF
TGTGCCAGCAGCGTCCCCACCCACGACGGACAGTTCAGCACCGGGGAGCTGTTTTTT
>NA|13|TRBJ2-7|TRBV5-4|NA
CASSPGSYREQYF
TGTGCCAGCAGCCCGGGGTCCTACCGGGAGCAGTACTTC
>NA|12|TRBJ2-1|TRBV27|NA
CASSSGPGVQFF
TGTGCCAGCAGTAGCGGTCCGGGCGTGCAGTTCTTC
>NA|15|TRBJ2-1|TRBV30|TRBD2
CAWSGIYGRADEQFF
TGTGCCTGGAGTGGTATATACGGGAGGGCCGATGAGCAGTTCTTC
>NA|14|TRBJ2-1|TRBV27|TRBD2
CASSLAGGYNEQFF
TGTGCCAGCAGTTTAGCGGGAGGGTACAATGAGCAGTTCTTC
>once|16|TRBJ2-1|TRBV6-5|NA
CASSYPTSKGYNEQFF
TGTGCCAGCAGTTATCCGACTAGTAAAGGGTACAATGAGCAGTTCTTC
>NA|15|TRBJ1-1|TRBV25-1|TRBD1
CASSESGQGDTEAFF
TGTGCCAGCAGTGAATCCGGACAGGGGGACACTGAAGCTTTCTTT
>NA|16|TRBJ1-5|TRBV21-1|NA
CASSKRPIYSNQPQHF
TGTGCCAGCAGCAAACGACCCATATATAGCAATCAGCCCCAGCATTTT
>once|13|TRBJ2-1|TRBV18|TRBD2
CASSPPDREGQFF
TGTGCCAGCTCACCACCGGATCGGGAGGGGCAGTTCTTC
>NA|16|TRBJ2-3|TRBV10-2|NA
CASSESIGTSTDTQYF
TGCGCCAGCAGTGAGTCGATTGGGACTAGCACAGATACGCAGTATTTT
>NA|15|TRBJ2-1|TRBV10-3|NA
CAISPSQDPWNEQFF
TGTGCCATCAGCCCATCCCAGGACCCGTGGAATGAGCAGTTCTTC
>NA|15|TRBJ2-7|TRBV7-9|TRBD2
CASSPPGGRDHEQYF
TGTGCCAGCTCGCCCCCGGGCGGGAGGGACCACGAGCAGTACTTC
>few|13|TRBJ1-1|TRBV6-6|NA
CASSWQATTEAFF
TGTGCCAGCAGTTGGCAGGCTACCACTGAAGCTTTCTTT
>once|17|TRBJ1-4|TRBV6-7|NA
CASSYSEWGGTNEKLFF
TGTGCCAGCAGTTACTCGGAGTGGGGGGGGACTAATGAAAAACTGTTTTTT
>NA|15|TRBJ2-1|TRBV29-1|TRBD2
CSVEVGAGAFNEQFF
TGCAGCGTTGAAGTCGGGGCGGGAGCGTTTAATGAGCAGTTCTTC
>NA|13|TRBJ2-7|TRBV11-1|NA
CASSNREWSEQYF
TGTGCCAGCAGCAACCGCGAGTGGTCCGAGCAGTACTTC
>NA|15|TRBJ2-7|TRBV27|NA
CASSSPGTALREQYF
TGTGCCAGCAGTTCCCCCGGGACGGCCCTTCGGGAGCAGTACTTC
>few|13|TRBJ2-2|TRBV6-5|NA
CASRSDYTGELFF
TGTGCCAGCAGAAGTGACTACACCGGGGAGCTGTTTTTT
>NA|13|TRBJ2-7|TRBV27|TRBD2
CASSPSGGREQYF
TGTGCCAGCAGTCCCTCGGGGGGACGGGAGCAGTACTTC
>NA|15|TRBJ1-6|TRBV6-5|TRBD1
CASRDRGSYNSPLHF
TGTGCCAGCAGAGACAGGGGTTCCTATAATTCACCCCTCCACTTT
>large|13|TRBJ2-1|TRBV6-6|TRBD2
CASRIGRGNEQFF
TGTGCCAGCAGGATCGGGAGGGGCAATGAGCAGTTCTTC
>NA|14|TRBJ2-1|TRBV9|NA
CASSVFVSANEQFF
TGTGCCAGCAGCGTGTTTGTCTCGGCGAATGAGCAGTTCTTC
>NA|15|TRBJ1-6|TRBV25-1|NA
CASSESWAYNSPLHF
TGTGCCAGCAGTGAATCTTGGGCCTATAATTCACCCCTCCACTTT
>few|14|TRBJ2-1|TRBV7-8|NA
CASSPEGSYNEQFF
TGTGCCAGCAGCCCGGAGGGCTCCTACAATGAGCAGTTCTTC
>NA|14|TRBJ2-7|TRBV2|TRBD1
CASVDGTVAYEQYF
TGTGCCAGCGTCGACGGGACAGTTGCCTACGAGCAGTACTTC
>NA|14|TRBJ2-3|TRBV6-6|TRBD2
CASSSGRSVDTQYF
TGTGCCAGCAGTTCCGGGAGGTCTGTCGATACGCAGTATTTT
>large|16|TRBJ2-7|TRBV5-5|TRBD1
CASSWTDRAGSYEQYF
TGTGCCAGCAGCTGGACTGACAGGGCGGGTTCCTACGAGCAGTACTTC
>NA|18|TRBJ2-1|TRBV28|NA
CASSLPGFGGISGNEQFF
TGTGCCAGCAGTTTACCCGGATTTGGCGGGATTTCTGGAAATGAGCAGTTCTTC
>NA|13|TRBJ2-7|TRBV30|TRBD2
CAWSWEGAYEQYF
TGTGCCTGGAGTTGGGAGGGCGCCTACGAGCAGTACTTC
>NA|14|TRBJ1-6|TRBV28|NA
CASSQVGGGSPLHF
TGTGCCAGCAGTCAAGTGGGGGGTGGTTCACCCCTCCACTTT
>hyperexpanded|14|TRBJ1-2|TRBV5-1|TRBD1
CASSWGTGSTGYTF
TGCGCCAGCAGCTGGGGGACAGGGAGTACTGGCTACACCTTC
>once|14|TRBJ2-6|TRBV21-1|NA
CASSKRVGANVLTF
TGTGCCAGCAGCAAGAGGGTTGGGGCCAACGTCCTGACTTTC
>NA|13|TRBJ1-4|TRBV6-6|NA
CASSYSSAAELFF
TGTGCCAGCAGTTACTCGTCGGCCGCGGAACTGTTTTTT
>NA|17|TRBJ1-1|TRBV5-6|NA
CASSLYWTDSMNTEAFF
TGTGCCAGCAGCCTCTACTGGACAGACTCCATGAACACTGAAGCTTTCTTT
>few|12|TRBJ2-5|TRBV7-9|NA
CASASSQETQYF
TGTGCCAGCGCAAGCTCCCAAGAGACCCAGTACTTC
>NA|13|TRBJ2-2|TRBV11-3|NA
CAISGLGTGELFF
TGTGCCATAAGCGGGCTGGGCACCGGGGAGCTGTTTTTT
>once|14|TRBJ2-7|TRBV6-5|NA
CASSPAGGPYEQYF
TGTGCCAGCAGTCCCGCCGGGGGCCCCTACGAGCAGTACTTC
>NA|14|TRBJ1-2|TRBV11-2|NA
CASSAKGGNYGYTF
TGTGCCAGCAGCGCAAAGGGAGGTAACTATGGCTACACCTTC
>NA|11|TRBJ2-1|TRBV5-4|NA
CASSYGTEQFF
TGTGCCAGCAGCTATGGGACGGAGCAGTTCTTC
>NA|19|TRBJ1-6|TRBV27|TRBD1
CASSVSHRGTSSYNSPLHF
TGTGCCAGCAGTGTATCACACAGGGGCACAAGCTCCTATAATTCACCCCTCCACTTT
>NA|16|TRBJ2-7|TRBV5-1|TRBD1
CASSLGARTGGYEQYF
TGCGCCAGCAGCTTGGGGGCGAGGACAGGGGGCTACGAGCAGTACTTC
>NA|15|TRBJ2-2|TRBV6-5|TRBD2
CASSYSTGGAGELFF
TGTGCCAGCAGTTACTCGACTGGGGGGGCCGGGGAGCTGTTTTTT
>NA|14|TRBJ2-1|TRBV5-1|TRBD2
CASSASGSYNEQFF
TGCGCCAGCAGCGCTAGCGGATCTTACAATGAGCAGTTCTTC
>NA|12|TRBJ2-2|TRBV21-1|NA
CASGDGYRGAVF
TGTGCCAGCGGCGACGGGTACCGGGGAGCTGTTTTT
>few|17|TRBJ1-1|TRBV7-9|NA
CASSLGLAETQGEEAFF
TGTGCCAGCAGCTTAGGATTGGCCGAGACACAGGGAGAAGAAGCTTTCTTT
>NA|15|TRBJ2-7|TRBV27|NA
CASSSYFGSSYEQYF
TGTGCCAGCAGTTCATACTTCGGGAGCTCCTACGAGCAGTACTTC
>once|16|TRBJ1-4|TRBV7-9|NA
CASSLGRAPTNEKLFF
TGTGCCAGCAGCTTAGGCAGGGCTCCAACTAATGAAAAACTGTTTTTT
>NA|17|TRBJ1-3|TRBV10-3|NA
CAISEGTGSQSGNTIYF
TGTGCCATCAGTGAGGGTACAGGGAGTCAATCTGGAAACACCATATATTTT
>NA|12|TRBJ2-1|TRBV25-1|NA
CASSGSYNEQFF
TGTGCCAGCAGTGGCTCCTACAATGAGCAGTTCTTC
>NA|14|TRBJ1-2|TRBV6-5|NA
CASSQDRSAYGYTF
TGTGCCAGCAGCCAAGACAGGAGTGCCTATGGCTACACCTTC
>NA|15|TRBJ2-3|TRBV5-4|TRBD1
CASSLGTASTDTQYF
TGTGCCAGCAGCTTAGGGACAGCTAGCACAGATACGCAGTATTTT
>NA|15|TRBJ2-2|TRBV7-6|NA
CASSLSSQGAGELFF
TGTGCCAGCAGCTTATCAAGCCAGGGAGCCGGGGAGCTGTTTTTT
>NA|13|TRBJ2-3|TRBV9|NA
CASSVGRTDTQYF
TGTGCCAGCAGCGTAGGACGCACAGATACGCAGTATTTT
>NA|14|TRBJ2-1|TRBV2|TRBD2
CASKLAAYHNEQFF
TGTGCCAGCAAACTAGCGGCCTATCACAATGAGCAGTTCTTC